Below are 30 T cell receptor beta chains sequenced from a single sample in a study of T cell repertoires in cytomegalovirus infection. TCRdb called the reads again in MiXCR, with one record for every CDR3 protein. This sample has approximately 630,000 distinct CDR3 sequences, with roughly 24% found just once. Specimen: CD8+ T cells from PBMCs. The receptor source for this set is a human donor in good health (CMV status not recorded). Some clones in this sample may be carry-over from other donors' samples.

There are a few counts of this clonotype. The CDR3 coding sequence is TGTGCTAGTGGTTTAAAAAACTATGGCTACACCTTC. As protein: CASGLKNYGYTF. V is TRBV12-5 and J is TRBJ1-2; D remains ambiguous. The germline gives CDR1 LGHNT, CDR2 FRNRAP. V was cut by 3 bases and J by 2 bases, with 4 bases left in between. This CDR3 is 12 amino acids long.

This clonotype was found many times. This sequence joins TRBV7-2 and TRBJ2-1; perhaps TRBD2 as D (6 bases). V was trimmed by 4 bases and J by 8 bases, leaving 15 bases between them. This CDR3 has 14 amino acids. Germline V gene data show CDR1 as SGHTA and CDR2 as FQGNSA. DNA for the CDR3: TGTGCCAGCAGCTGGTTGGCGGGGTCGGATGAGCAGTTCTTC. Translating gives CASSWLAGSDEQFF. The full variable domain, in which reference TRBV7-2 and TRBJ2-1 provide the parts outside the CDR3, is GAGVSQSPSNKVTEKGKDVELRCDPISGHTALYWYRQSLGQGLEFLIYFQGNSAPDKSGLPSDRFSAERTGGSVSTLTIQRTQQEDSAVYLCASSWLAGSDEQFFGPGTRLTVL.

This clonotype was seen repeatedly, ten times or more. This sequence joins TRBV6-5 and TRBJ1-1; D remains ambiguous. CDR3 length: 17 amino acids. In germline, CDR1 is MNHEY, CDR2 SVGAGI. V lost 2 bases, J lost 0 bases, and 16 bases lay in between. The CDR3 protein is CASSYSGGINLNTEAFF. In DNA form, the CDR3 reads TGTGCCAGCAGTTACAGCGGCGGCATAAATTTGAACACTGAAGCTTTCTTT.

This clonotype was found a few times. The rearrangement joins TRBV9 to TRBJ2-2, with 11 bases that match TRBD2. The CDR3 totals 15 residues. Per germline, CDR1 SGDLS and CDR2 YYNGEE. J lost 5 bases, V lost 4 bases, and 4 bases had no gene match. CDR3 amino acids: CASSSLAGGTGELFF. DNA for the CDR3: TGTGCCAGCAGCTCCCTAGCGGGGGGAACCGGGGAGCTGTTTTTT. Full variable domain (outside the CDR3, taken from reference TRBV9 and TRBJ2-2): DSGVTQTPKHLITATGQRVTLRCSPRSGDLSVYWYQQSLDQGLQFLIQYYNGEERAKGNILERFSAQQFPDLHSELNLSSLELGDSALYFCASSSLAGGTGELFFGEGSRLTVL.

The J gene is TRBJ2-7, the V gene TRBV29-1; 10 bases align to TRBD1. V dropped 3 bases and J dropped 1; count of bases not matched to a gene: 6. This CDR3 contains 15 residues. CDR1 and CDR2 from the germline V gene are SQVTM and ANQGSEA. This CDR3 is CSVESAGQGSYEQYF. CDR3 nucleotides: TGCAGCGTTGAGTCCGCGGGACAGGGGTCCTACGAGCAGTACTTC.

This clonotype was seen at least ten times. This rearrangement joins TRBV6-1 to TRBJ2-7; no clear D. This CDR3 region has 13 residues. Trimming shortened V by 1 base and J by 1 base, and 5 bases separated the two germline ends. CDR1 is MNHNS, CDR2 SASEGT, per germline. In DNA, the CDR3 is TGTGCCAGCAGTGAAGGCAAATCCTACGAGCAGTACGTC. Its protein is CASSEGKSYEQYV.

This clonotype occurred many times. This rearrangement joins TRBV7-2 to TRBJ1-5; D is perhaps TRBD1 (6 bases). CDR3 length: 16 amino acids. The V end lost 5 bases, the J end lost 4 bases, and 18 bases lay between the germline ends. The germline V gene encodes CDR1 SGHTA and CDR2 FQGNSA. This chain's CDR3 is CASSRTDTSLNQPQHF. In DNA, the CDR3 is TGTGCCAGCAGCCGGACAGATACGTCCCTTAATCAGCCCCAGCATTTT. Using reference TRBV7-2 and TRBJ1-5 for the parts outside the CDR3, the full variable domain is GAGVSQSPSNKVTEKGKDVELRCDPISGHTALYWYRQSLGQGLEFLIYFQGNSAPDKSGLPSDRFSAERTGGSVSTLTIQRTQQEDSAVYLCASSRTDTSLNQPQHFGDGTRLSIL.

This clonotype appeared a few times. The CDR3 is CASSYNGQTWNQPQHF. The CDR3 DNA follows: TGTGCCAGCAGCTACAACGGACAGACGTGGAATCAGCCCCAGCATTTT. The V and J genes are TRBV7-8 and TRBJ1-5, with D possibly TRBD1 on 6 matching bases. The V gene's germline CDR1 is SGHVS and CDR2 FQNEAQ. Between the trimmed V and J ends, which lost 4 bases and 4 bases, there was a span of 17 bases. The CDR3 has 16 residues.

A few counts support this clonotype. This clone may be a read error of a much larger clone one base away. The chain links TRBV12-3 or TRBV12-4 to TRBJ2-1; 9 bases are a match to TRBD1. The CDR3 is made up of 17 amino acids. The CDR3 here is CASSFSRTGGIYNVQFF. In nucleotides, the CDR3 is TGTGCCAGCAGTTTCTCCCGAACAGGGGGCATCTACAATGTGCAGTTCTTC.

Ten or more counts support this clonotype. This rearrangement joins TRBV7-8 to TRBJ2-1, with a possible D match to TRBD1 (6 bases). The CDR3 is 12 residues long. CDR1 and CDR2 from the germline V gene are SGHVS and FQNEAQ. Trimming left V 5 bases short and J 8 bases short, with 10 bases between. The chain's CDR3 is CASSTTGDEQFF. CDR3 sequence (DNA): TGTGCCAGCAGCACGACAGGCGATGAGCAGTTCTTC. The variable domain in full, completed from reference TRBV7-8 and TRBJ2-1, reads GAGVSQSPRYKVAKRGQDVALRCDPISGHVSLFWYQQALGQGPEFLTYFQNEAQLDKSGLPSDRFFAERPEGSVSTLKIQRTQQEDSAVYLCASSTTGDEQFFGPGTRLTVL.

The chain uses TRBV7-9 and TRBJ1-2, with TRBD1 identical over 10 bases. Germline assignment: CDR1 SEHNR and CDR2 FQNEAQ (reference sequence). J was trimmed by 4 bases and V by 5 bases; bases with no gene match: 4. The CDR3 sequence is 14 residues long. The CDR3 nucleotides read TGTGCCAGCAGCCGACAGGGGGCCGGCTATGGCTACACCTTC. Its translation is CASSRQGAGYGYTF.

This clonotype came up a few times. The genes are TRBV12-3 or TRBV12-4 and TRBJ2-3; D not certain. The CDR3 spans 19 residues. Trimming left V 6 bases short and J 2 bases short, with 27 bases between. Written as DNA, the CDR3 is TGTGCCAGCAGGCTCCAATCACGAAGGGCCACTCTGGACACAGATACGCAGTATTTT. Protein: CASRLQSRRATLDTDTQYF.

This chain joins TRBV9 and TRBJ1-2, with TRBD1 identical over 8 bases. CDR3 size: 15 residues. V gave up 3 bases and J gave up 2 bases; unmatched junction bases: 6. Germline V gene sequence: CDR1 SGDLS, CDR2 YYNGEE. CDR3 nucleotides: TGTGCCAGCAGCGCGGGACAGGCTTACAACTATGGCTACACCTTC. Protein: CASSAGQAYNYGYTF.

This chain connects TRBV5-5 to TRBJ2-7; 8 bases agree with TRBD1. The CDR3 has 13 residues. CDR1 is SGHKS and CDR2 is YYEKEE in the germline V gene (reference sequence). After removal of 10 bases from V and 0 bases from J, the junction contained 6 bases not matched to a gene. Written as DNA, the CDR3 is TGTGCCCCCAGGACAGGGCTCTCCTACGAGCAGTACGTC. It yields the protein CAPRTGLSYEQYV.

This clonotype was recorded only once. The chain links TRBV6-8 to TRBJ2-2; D not certain. Germline CDR1 and CDR2: MNHGY and SAAAGT. The CDR3 loop spans 12 amino acids. The CDR3 sequence is CATTENTGELFF. The CDR3 DNA sequence: TGTGCGACGACTGAGAACACCGGGGAGCTGTTTTTT.

About this clonotype itself: The conserved phenylalanine or tryptophan is not found at the CDR3 terminus, so this likely reflects a read error. The chain uses TRBV6-2 or TRBV6-3 and TRBJ2-1; the D gene could be TRBD1 or TRBD2 (5 bases each). The CDR3 covers 15 residues. Germline CDR1 MNHEY, CDR2 SVGEGT. Trimming shortened V by 7 bases and J by 9 bases, and 22 bases separated the two germline ends. CDR3 protein: CASNRGTPLEVEQFS. In DNA form, the CDR3 reads TGTGCCAGCAATCGAGGGACCCCCTTGGAGGTTGAGCAGTTCTCC.

This clonotype was seen repeatedly, ten times or more. The rearrangement links TRBV28 to TRBJ2-1; D remains ambiguous. Deletions cut 8 bases from V and 2 bases from J, with 16 bases between. CDR3 length equals 15 residues. Per the germline V gene, CDR1 is MDHEN and CDR2 is SYDVKM. This CDR3 is CASEMGSPPYNEQFF. CDR3 nucleotide sequence: TGTGCCAGCGAAATGGGCTCTCCACCCTACAATGAGCAGTTCTTC. The whole variable domain, remainder taken from reference TRBV28 and TRBJ2-1, is DVKVTQSSRYLVKRTGEKVFLECVQDMDHENMFWYRQDPGLGLRLIYFSYDVKMKEKGDIPEGYSVSREKKERFSLILESASTNQTSMYLCASEMGSPPYNEQFFGPGTRLTVL.

This clonotype was counted between two and nine times. The chain has TRBV4-1 and TRBJ2-2; 8 nucleotides agree with TRBD2. V shed 3 bases and J 2 bases; nucleotides not matched to a gene: 11. CDR3 length equals 18 residues. CDR1 is MGHRA and CDR2 is YSYEKL in the germline V gene. CDR3 sequence (DNA): TGCGCCAGCAGCCATCCTGCGAGCGGGGGAGGAAACACCGGGGAGCTGTTTTTT. It encodes CASSHPASGGGNTGELFF.

In its sample, this clonotype was seen once. A much larger clone sits a single nucleotide away, making a read error possible. This sequence joins TRBV7-6 and TRBJ2-7; TRBD1 matches 8 bases. The CDR3 is made up of 13 amino acids. Germline assignment: CDR1 SGHVS and CDR2 FNYEAQ. The CDR3: CAVKWDRTGERYF. DNA of the CDR3: TGTGCCGTCAAATGGGACAGGACGGGGGAGCGGTACTTC.

This clonotype showed up just a few times. The chain recombines TRBV4-1 with TRBJ1-6; no clear D. V was pared by 1 base and J by 8 bases, with 9 bases between. Germline lookup yields CDR1 MGHRA and CDR2 YSYEKL. CDR3 size: 14 residues. Here the CDR3 reads CASSQVNGDSPLHF. In DNA, the CDR3 is TGCGCCAGCAGCCAAGTAAATGGGGATTCACCCCTCCACTTT.

V and J are TRBV28 and TRBJ1-1; 7 positions agree with TRBD1. The germline V gene has CDR1 MDHEN and CDR2 SYDVKM. V trimming: 5 bases; J trimming: 3 bases; junction bases outside the gene matches: 15. This CDR3 region has 17 residues. As DNA, the CDR3 is TGTGCCAGCAGTACAGGGGCCTATTCGCTCGCCTACACTGAAGCTTTCTTT. Translated, it gives CASSTGAYSLAYTEAFF.

The table lists this clonotype with many counts. The chain is built from TRBV7-8 and TRBJ2-7; D is possibly TRBD2 (5 bases). The CDR3 is 17 residues long. CDR1 is SGHVS, CDR2 FQNEAQ, per germline. V lost 5 bases and J 0 bases, leaving 20 bases between the germline ends. The DNA for the CDR3 is TGTGCCAGCAGCCCACCCTCCGGGGTCACCAGCTCCTACGAGCAGTACTTC. Protein product: CASSPPSGVTSSYEQYF.

This clonotype has at least ten counts. The genes are TRBV7-6 and TRBJ2-5, with TRBD2 matching over 9 bases. V shed 5 bases and J 5 bases; nucleotides not matched to a gene: 9. The CDR3 runs 15 residues. Germline V CDR1 and CDR2: SGHVS, FNYEAQ. CDR3 DNA sequence: TGTGCCAGCAGCCCGCTGGCGGGGGGGCCGGAGACCCAGTACTTC. The encoded protein is CASSPLAGGPETQYF.

This clonotype was counted only a few times. The chain couples TRBV13 to TRBJ1-1, with D possibly matching TRBD1 (5 bases). With 4 bases removed from V and 1 base from J, the gap between germline ends came to 10 bases. The CDR3 is 14 amino acids. Per the germline V gene, CDR1 is PRHDT and CDR2 is FYEKMQ (reference sequence). The CDR3 sequence: CASSSGRRNTEAFF. As DNA, the CDR3 is TGTGCCAGCAGCTCGGGACGGAGGAACACTGAAGCTTTCTTT.

This clonotype was observed many times. The V and J genes are TRBV7-8 and TRBJ1-4; D call uncertain. V was cut by 0 bases and J by 5 bases, with 13 bases left in between. Germline V lookup: CDR1 SGHVS, CDR2 FQNEAQ. This CDR3 region has 16 residues. The CDR3 loop is CASSLAPATSNEKLFF. The CDR3 nucleotides read TGTGCCAGCAGCTTAGCTCCGGCGACATCCAATGAAAAACTGTTTTTT.

The chain recombines TRBV5-6 with TRBJ2-7; TRBD1 agrees at 9 bases. Losses at the gene ends were 4 bases for V and 5 bases for J; bases not matched to a gene: 10. The CDR3 consists of 15 residues. CDR1 and CDR2 from the germline V gene are SGHDT and YYEEEE. The CDR3 loop reads CASSRGTGTKHEQYF. The CDR3 DNA reads TGTGCCAGCAGCAGGGGGACAGGGACAAAGCACGAGCAGTACTTC.

This clonotype was detected many times. This sequence joins TRBV6-4 and TRBJ2-2; D uncertain. The V gene lost 7 bases and the J gene lost 4 bases, with 19 bases spanning the gap. From germline, CDR1 is MRHNA and CDR2 SNTAGT. There are 16 residues in the CDR3. The CDR3 loop is CASIRPNDPSTGELFF. The CDR3 region has the DNA TGTGCCAGCATCCGACCAAATGACCCGAGCACCGGGGAGCTGTTTTTT.

The chain recombines TRBV12-3 or TRBV12-4 with TRBJ1-2, with D possibly being TRBD1 (5 bases). V was cut by 5 bases and J by 7 bases, with 11 bases left in between. This CDR3 comprises 12 residues. The CDR3 nucleotides are TGTGCCAGCAGTCCAGGGAGATTTGGCTACACCTTC. It translates to CASSPGRFGYTF.

The table lists this clonotype with a few counts. The chain employs TRBV20-1 and TRBJ1-2; TRBD1 might be the D (5 bases). Deletions cut 3 bases from V and 6 bases from J, with 17 bases between. Germline CDR1 reads DFQATT; CDR2 reads SNEGSKA (reference sequence). The CDR3 is 14 amino acids. The CDR3 DNA sequence: TGCAGTGCTAGTTCCTCAGGGACGGAAGATGGCTACACCTTC. This codes for CSASSSGTEDGYTF.

The V gene is TRBV7-9, the J gene TRBJ2-4, with D perhaps matching TRBD1 (6 bases). Trimming took off 5 bases at V and 1 base at J, with 18 bases between the two ends. CDR1 is SEHNR and CDR2 is FQNEAQ in the germline V gene (reference sequence). This CDR3 spans 17 amino acids. Here the CDR3 reads CASSPRLGARAKNIQYF. CDR3 nucleotides: TGTGCCAGCAGCCCCCGATTGGGGGCGAGGGCCAAAAACATTCAGTACTTC.